This record looks at one TCR beta chain sequence and its context. As yet, its antigen is unknown. Germline lookup yields CDR1 DFQATT and CDR2 SNEGSKA (reference sequence). Trimming removed 3 bases from V and 0 bases from J, with 9 bases in between. The CDR3 consists of 13 residues. This sample is drawn from a study of response to subunit inactivated influenza vaccine. Findings and caveats of the study: Authors suggested each seasonal flu vaccination may recruit only limited numbers of new T cells.

From the RT-PCR reads, TCRdb called clonotypes with MiXCR, one entry per CDR3 protein. The data hold fewer than 700,000 distinct CDR3 sequences, with 10% to 15% observed a single time. The chain joins TRBV20-1 to TRBJ2-7, with D uncertain. The clonotype comes from a man aged 50-60 years who received an inactivated influenza vaccine. Sequenced here: PBMCs from blood, sampled 40 to 50 days after vaccination. The DNA for the CDR3 is TGCAGTGCTAGCGAGCCAGTCTCCTACGAGCAGTACTTC. Encoded protein: CSASEPVSYEQYF.